The T cell receptor beta chain under discussion was sequenced for a study of T cells in Graves' hyperthyroidism and ophthalmopathy (dated by TCRdb to between 2018 and 2021). The study in broad terms: Peripheral blood samples were taken at the time of initial diagnosis, prior to any treatment. After blood sampling, hyperthyroidism patients were treated with methimazole at a starting dose of 30 mg daily, and ophthalmopathy patients were treated with high-dose intravenous methylprednisolone. The study also compared thyroid tissue and blood T-cell repertoires from over 5 Graves' hyperthyroidism patients. The paper reports TCR Vbeta CDR3 sequencing of over 130 peripheral blood samples: approximately 41 ophthalmopathy, fewer than 80 hyperthyroidism and around 17 progressor patients. TCR V-J signatures able to tell the groups apart were searched for in a discovery cohort of approximately 95 patients, of whom 43 had Graves' ophthalmopathy and 57 had stable Graves' hyperthyroidism. The approximately 100 discovery patients were randomly split 7:3 into training and test sets. Prospective prediction of ophthalmopathy was tested in an independent validation cohort of 18 to 20 hyperthyroidism patients and 17 patients who later progressed to ophthalmopathy. Broader findings and caveats from the paper: In cross-validation, a model built on a 13 V-J signature told ophthalmopathy apart from stable hyperthyroidism with 87.88% sensitivity and 81% to 82% specificity, and in testing the same model reached 80%/75%. In validation, the model predicted progression to ophthalmopathy with over 60% sensitivity and 72% to 85% specificity, a median of roughly seven months before onset. Most expanded thyroid clonotypes (frequency above 0.001) were also detected in blood, a finding suggesting that blood repertoires may reflect thyroid immune responses. Sample size was not statistically predetermined, and blinding of investigators to group allocation was not performed.

Amplification of TCR beta CDR3 regions was carried out from RNA transcripts. A first-round RT-PCR of the TCR CDR3 used the HTBI primer set with the Qiagen OneStep RT-PCR kit. Libraries were constructed in a second round of multiplex PCR, after which size selection and purification were carried out. Paired-end sequencing of the libraries was performed with 100 bp reads on an Illumina HiSeq2000. In the authors' own workflow: SOAPnuke was used to process the raw data, throwing out any read that contained adapters or uncalled bases, had a mean Phred below 15, or lacked an exact constant-primer or identifier match. High-quality paired reads were merged with COPE v1.2.5, and unique nucleotide sequences were defined as clonotypes. MiTCR v1.1 was used to align the clonotypes against IMGT TRBV, TRBD and TRBJ reference segments. The analysis was restricted to V-J combinations with a frequency above 0.0001, which together covered 99.2% of the repertoires. The TCS score was defined as the ratio of F50 (clonal expansion) to E x V (chaos), calculated using BLOSUM62-based TCRdist between CDR3 peptides within each V-J. Welch's t-statistics and random forest reduced 450 to 600 V-J features to 10 to 15, which were used in a naive Bayes classifier (R e1071). Using fastp trimming at Q25 and MiXCR clonotype assembly, TCRdb reanalyzed the public sequencing data and kept in-frame beta chains. Each entry merges the rows of one CDR3 protein and shows their most common DNA and genes. The V and J calls and clone size are TCRdb's, not the authors'. The sample has a few hundred thousand distinct CDR3 sequences on record, more than 12% of them singletons. The ten largest make up over 25% of the sample.

Per the germline V gene, MNHEY is the CDR1 and SVGEGT is the CDR2. The CDR3 holds 18 amino acids from the cysteine to the phenylalanine. CDR3 DNA only is kept here, 54 bases in frame from base 1. Germline trimming amounts to 5 bases on V and 1 base on J, with 10 as the count of junction bases outside the gene matches. There are many counts of this clonotype. The antigen this receptor binds is unknown. No quality values exist for individual bases; no much larger clone is one base distant. A patient counted as having stable Graves' hyperthyroidism if no progression to ophthalmopathy occurred over 18 months of follow-up. Hyperthyroidism patients were aged 18 to 65 years and newly diagnosed, with disease duration of less than 2 months. The study excluded patients with uncontrolled infections, other autoimmune diseases, pregnancy or lactation. Clinical symptoms, serum thyroxine and TRAb, thyroid ultrasound, and orbital computed tomography formed the basis for the diagnoses. PBMCs were separated from 8 to 10 ml of fresh peripheral blood using Ficoll-Paque density gradient centrifugation. Total RNA was extracted with Trizol reagent, and quality was checked on an Agilent 2100 Bioanalyzer.

The sample comprised blood. This clonotype originated in a woman between 25 and 40 years old with Graves' hyperthyroidism. This chain joins TRBV6-2 or TRBV6-3 to TRBJ2-7; TRBD2 lines up with 14 middle nucleotides. CDR3 region: CASSRPGLAGDLSYEQYF. In nucleotide form, the sequence is TGTGCCAGCAGTCGTCCGGGACTAGCGGGAGACTTGTCCTACGAGCAGTACTTC.